Below, 15 T cell receptor beta chains from the same sample are listed, as sequenced in a study of blood T cell repertoires in COVID-19. Assay used: immunoSEQ multiplex PCR; TCRdb lists only in-frame clones, some missing. This sample has tens of thousands of clones, with roughly 76% found just once. The sequenced material came from peripheral blood. The receptors derive from a man older than 75 with COVID-19, enrolled during active disease.

This rearrangement joins TRBV4-2 to TRBJ1-2; 9 bases are shared with TRBD1. Germline assignment: CDR1 LGHNA and CDR2 YNFKEQ. J was trimmed by 2 bases and V by 1 base; bases with no gene match: 11. The CDR3 is 18 residues long. Written as DNA, the CDR3 is TGTGCCAGCAGCCAAGTGGGGGCCGACAGGGGGGGAAACTATGGCTACACCTTC. Its protein product is CASSQVGADRGGNYGYTF.

The V call is TRBV6-5, the J call TRBJ2-5; TRBD1 might be the D (6 bases). CDR3 size: 15 residues. V was clipped by 4 bases and J by 3 bases, with 15 bases between them. Germline V gives CDR1 MNHEY, CDR2 SVGAGI. The CDR3 spells CASSSEQGSKETQYF. CDR3 DNA: TGTGCCAGCAGTTCGGAACAGGGATCGAAAGAGACCCAGTACTTC.

The chain combines TRBV6-5 with TRBJ1-2; TRBD1 matches 9 bases. This CDR3 spans 13 amino acids. V dropped 7 bases and J dropped 8; count of bases not matched to a gene: 8. Germline-derived CDR1 and CDR2 are MNHEY and SVGAGI. The CDR3 DNA follows: TGTGCCAGCAAACAACAGGGGGCGCGGGGCTACACCTTC. This translates into CASKQQGARGYTF.

The J gene is TRBJ1-2, the V gene TRBV5-4, with D possibly TRBD1 on 5 matching bases. The CDR3 has 15 amino acids. Germline V gene lookup returns CDR1 SGHNT and CDR2 YYREEE (reference sequence). V was trimmed by 1 base and J by 4 bases, leaving 14 bases between them. CDR3 in amino acids: CASSLKEQDPYGYTF. The CDR3, as DNA: TGTGCCAGCAGCTTGAAAGAACAGGATCCCTATGGCTACACCTTC.

The chain couples TRBV14 to TRBJ1-4; 7 bases map to TRBD1. This CDR3 is built from 17 residues. CDR1 is SGHDN and CDR2 is FVKESK in the germline V gene. V shed 0 bases, J shed 4 bases, and the junction held 8 bases outside the gene matches. The CDR3 sequence is CASSQDLPQGGNEKLFF. The CDR3 DNA sequence: TGTGCCAGCAGCCAAGATCTTCCCCAGGGGGGTAATGAAAAACTGTTTTTT.

The chain employs TRBV19 and TRBJ2-7; tentative D call: TRBD1 (6 bases). Per the germline V gene, CDR1 is LNHDA and CDR2 is SQIVND (reference sequence). This CDR3 has 14 amino acids. V shed 5 bases and J shed 3 bases, with 14 bases lying between them. In DNA form, the CDR3 reads TGTGCCAGTAGTTCTCGGACAGCTGACTACGAGCAGTACTTC. Amino acid sequence: CASSSRTADYEQYF.

The chain carries TRBV28 and TRBJ2-7; D perhaps matches TRBD1 (6 bases). Per the germline V gene, CDR1 is MDHEN and CDR2 is SYDVKM. This CDR3 is 14 amino acids long. Trimming took off 6 bases at V and 2 bases at J, with 14 bases between the two ends. CDR3 residues: CASRPTGVTYEQYF. CDR3 DNA sequence: TGTGCCAGCAGACCGACAGGTGTTACCTACGAGCAGTACTTC.

This chain connects TRBV19 to TRBJ1-4; D is ambiguous. Trimming cost V 7 bases and J 0 bases, with 12 bases left between them. This CDR3 contains 15 residues. CDR1 is LNHDA and CDR2 is SQIVND in the germline V gene (reference sequence). The CDR3 sequence is CASTAFGSTNEKLFF. CDR3 in DNA: TGTGCCAGTACGGCGTTCGGGTCAACTAATGAAAAACTGTTTTTT. The full variable domain, with the rest looked up from reference TRBV19 and TRBJ1-4, is DGGITQSPKYLFRKEGQNVTLSCEQNLNHDAMYWYRQDPGQGLRLIYYSQIVNDFQKGDIAEGYSVSREKKESFPLTVTSAQKNPTAFYLCASTAFGSTNEKLFFGSGTQLSVL.

The chain joins TRBV7-8 to TRBJ2-3; possibly TRBD1 for D (6 bases). This CDR3 is 13 amino acids long. V gave up 5 bases and J gave up 13 bases, with 19 bases separating them. The germline V gene encodes CDR1 SGHVS and CDR2 FQNEAQ. CDR3 sequence (DNA): TGTGCCAGCAGCCCTACCATGGGGACACTGGAGTATTTT. Protein product: CASSPTMGTLEYF. The whole variable domain, remainder taken from reference TRBV7-8 and TRBJ2-3, is GAGVSQSPRYKVAKRGQDVALRCDPISGHVSLFWYQQALGQGPEFLTYFQNEAQLDKSGLPSDRFFAERPEGSVSTLKIQRTQQEDSAVYLCASSPTMGTLEYFGPGTRLTVL.

The rearrangement joins TRBV13 to TRBJ1-2; possible D gene TRBD1, 5 bases. There are 15 residues in the CDR3. With 6 bases removed from V and 1 base from J, the gap between germline ends came to 15 bases. Germline assignment: CDR1 PRHDT and CDR2 FYEKMQ (reference sequence). CDR3 loop: CASREGLSFNYGYTF. In DNA, the CDR3 is TGTGCCAGCAGGGAGGGACTCTCCTTTAACTATGGCTACACCTTC.

The table lists this clone with a count of one. The V and J genes are TRBV5-8 and TRBJ2-7; D uncertain. The CDR3 runs 12 residues. V lost 1 base, J lost 3 bases, and 5 bases lay in between. Germline values: CDR1 SGHTS, CDR2 YDEGEE. This chain's CDR3 is CASSLSNYEQYF. The CDR3 coding sequence is TGTGCCAGCAGCTTGTCAAACTACGAGCAGTACTTC.

The genes are TRBV6-4 and TRBJ1-4; D ambiguous. There are 13 residues in the CDR3. Deletions cut 3 bases from V and 10 bases from J, with 12 bases between. Per germline, CDR1 MRHNA and CDR2 SNTAGT. For the CDR3, the DNA is TGTGCCAGCAGTGAAGGACTGCGCGGAAAACTGTTTTTT. This encodes CASSEGLRGKLFF.

V and J are TRBV5-1 and TRBJ1-6; a possible D gene is TRBD1 (6 bases). The CDR3 length is 15 residues. Germline V gives CDR1 SGHRS, CDR2 YFSETQ. With 0 bases removed from V and 9 bases from J, the gap between germline ends came to 13 bases. CDR3 bases: TGCGCCAGCAGCTTGGATGCAGGGGTGGGTTCACCCCTCCACTTT. Translating it yields CASSLDAGVGSPLHF.

The V call is TRBV27, the J call TRBJ1-2, with D tentatively TRBD1 (5 bases). The V and J ends lost 4 bases and 7 bases respectively, with 13 bases between them. The CDR3 loop spans 13 amino acids. Germline CDR1 reads MNHEY; CDR2 reads SMNVEV (reference sequence). The CDR3 sequence: CASSYRVGGGYTF. The DNA for the CDR3 is TGTGCCAGCAGTTACCGGGTCGGGGGTGGCTACACCTTC.

This chain connects TRBV2 to TRBJ2-7, with TRBD1 matching over 7 bases. The V segment lost 4 bases and the J segment 5 bases; nucleotides outside the gene matches: 5. Germline V gene data show CDR1 as SNHLY and CDR2 as FYNNEI. The CDR3 is 13 amino acids. The CDR3 DNA reads as TGTGCCAGCAGTGTGACAGGGTTTAACGAGCAGTACTTC. Residues: CASSVTGFNEQYF.